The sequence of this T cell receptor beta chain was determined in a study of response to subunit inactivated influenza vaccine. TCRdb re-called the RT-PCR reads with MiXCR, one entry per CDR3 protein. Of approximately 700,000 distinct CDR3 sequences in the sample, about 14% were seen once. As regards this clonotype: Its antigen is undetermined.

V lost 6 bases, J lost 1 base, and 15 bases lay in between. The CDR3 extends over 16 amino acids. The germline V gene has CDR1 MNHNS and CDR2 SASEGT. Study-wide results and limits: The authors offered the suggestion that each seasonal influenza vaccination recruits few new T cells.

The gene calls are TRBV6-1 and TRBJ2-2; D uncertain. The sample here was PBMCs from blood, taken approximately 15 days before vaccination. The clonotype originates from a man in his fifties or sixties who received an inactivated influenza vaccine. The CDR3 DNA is TGTGCCAGCAGCGTAACAGAATGGGTGAACACCGGGGAGCTGTTTTTT. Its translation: CASSVTEWVNTGELFF.